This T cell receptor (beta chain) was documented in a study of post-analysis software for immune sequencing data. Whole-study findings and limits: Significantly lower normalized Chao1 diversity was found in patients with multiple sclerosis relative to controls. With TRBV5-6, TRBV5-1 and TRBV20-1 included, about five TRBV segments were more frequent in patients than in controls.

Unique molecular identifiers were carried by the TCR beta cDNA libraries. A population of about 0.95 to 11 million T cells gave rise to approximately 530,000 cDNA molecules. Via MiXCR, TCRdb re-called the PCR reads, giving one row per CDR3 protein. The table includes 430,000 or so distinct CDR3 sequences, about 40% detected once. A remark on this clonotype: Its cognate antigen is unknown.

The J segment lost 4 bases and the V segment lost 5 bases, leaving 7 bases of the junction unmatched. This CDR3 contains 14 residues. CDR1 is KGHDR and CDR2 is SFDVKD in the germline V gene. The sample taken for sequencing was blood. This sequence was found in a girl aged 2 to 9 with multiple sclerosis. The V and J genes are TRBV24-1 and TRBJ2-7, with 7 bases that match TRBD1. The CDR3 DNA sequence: TGTGCCACCAGTGGTGACAGGGCACCTTACGAGCAGTACTTC. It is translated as CATSGDRAPYEQYF.